The 17 T cell receptor beta chains given below trace back to one sample, sequenced in a study of human T cells and chemical hapten exposure. Each CDR3 protein gets one entry after TCRdb re-called the RACE reads with MiXCR. The sample includes tens of thousands of distinct CDR3 sequences, about a tenth seen only once; the top ten take 0.85% to 1.2%. Described time point: patch test 3, about 24 weeks after DPC sensitization. Treatment denoted: therapeutic diphenylcyclopropenone sensitization with weekly scalp DPC. Sequencing was performed on whole blood, taken in connection with sensitization to the hapten diphenylcyclopropenone (DPC). These receptors all come from a woman aged 25 to 45 with alopecia areata. Some clones in this sample may be carry-over from other donors' samples.

This clonotype was observed many times. The chain has TRBV11-2 and TRBJ2-3, with TRBD2 identical over 7 bases. J lost 0 bases, V lost 1 base, and 1 base had no gene match. CDR3 size: 15 residues. The germline gives CDR1 SGHAT, CDR2 FQNNGV. For the CDR3, the DNA is TGTGCCAGCAGCTTAGGGGAGGGAAGCACAGATACGCAGTATTTT. Residues: CASSLGEGSTDTQYF.

Only a few counts were recorded for this clonotype. V usage is TRBV28 and J usage is TRBJ2-7; 7 positions agree with TRBD1. Losses at the gene ends were 9 bases for V and 0 bases for J; bases not matched to a gene: 5. This CDR3 comprises 13 residues. Germline V lookup: CDR1 MDHEN, CDR2 SYDVKM. The CDR3 reads CASSTGSSYEQYF. CDR3 coding DNA: TGTGCCAGTTCGACAGGGAGCTCCTACGAGCAGTACTTC.

This clonotype was observed a few times. The chain recombines TRBV7-2 with TRBJ2-7; weak D call: TRBD2 (7 bases). The germline V gene has CDR1 SGHTA and CDR2 FQGNSA. The CDR3 is 15 amino acids. The V end was cut by 1 base, the J end by 5 bases, with 15 bases between. The CDR3 reads CASSLGGREWDEQYF. The CDR3 DNA reads as TGTGCCAGCAGCTTAGGGGGGCGGGAGTGGGACGAGCAGTACTTC.

This clonotype was observed many times. The chain has TRBV6-5 and TRBJ2-5; 12 bases agree with TRBD2. The CDR3 runs 15 residues. Per germline, CDR1 MNHEY and CDR2 SVGAGI. V lost 8 bases, J lost 5 bases, and 9 bases stayed unmatched. The CDR3 loop is CASQTSGSGGETQYF. As DNA, the CDR3 is TGTGCCAGCCAGACTAGCGGGAGTGGGGGGGAGACCCAGTACTTC.

This chain's CDR3 is CASSQVEWGPQHF. CDR3 bases: TGTGCCAGCAGCCAAGTGGAGTGGGGGCCCCAGCATTTT. The chain couples TRBV3-1 to TRBJ1-5; D remains unclear. The CDR3 is 13 residues long. V was shortened by 1 base and J by 9 bases, with 10 bases between the two germline ends. CDR1 and CDR2 from the germline V gene are LGHDT and YNNKEL (reference sequence).

This clonotype showed up just a few times. This sequence joins TRBV10-1 and TRBJ1-1; 8 bases map to TRBD1. Germline V lookup: CDR1 WNHNN, CDR2 SYGVQD (reference sequence). The CDR3 has 16 amino acids. V was pared by 3 bases and J by 1 base, with 7 bases of the junction left unmatched. The CDR3 DNA reads TGCGCCAGCAGTGAAGGACAGGGCCGATCGAACACTGAAGCTTTCTTT. Amino acid sequence: CASSEGQGRSNTEAFF.

CDR3 region: CASSLTGISTDTQYF. CDR3 in DNA: TGTGCCAGCAGTTTAACAGGGATCAGCACAGATACGCAGTATTTT. The chain links TRBV12-3 or TRBV12-4 to TRBJ2-3, with D tentatively TRBD1 (6 bases). This CDR3 is 15 amino acids long. V shed 2 bases and J shed 0 bases, with 9 bases lying between them.

The V gene is TRBV6-6, the J gene TRBJ1-1; D gene uncertain. The CDR3 contains 11 residues. V gave up 5 bases and J gave up 7 bases, with 8 bases separating them. Germline V gene sequence: CDR1 MNHNY, CDR2 SVGAGI (reference sequence). The CDR3 bases are TGTGCCAGCAGTCCCCGAGTTGAAGCTTTCTTT. Translation: CASSPRVEAFF.

This clonotype was detected a few times. The V and J genes are TRBV6-2 or TRBV6-3 and TRBJ2-5; 8 bases line up with TRBD2. Germline V gives CDR1 MNHEY, CDR2 SVGEGT. V gave up 6 bases and J gave up 3 bases; unmatched junction bases: 3. The CDR3 is 13 residues long. As DNA, the CDR3 is TGTGCCAGCAGGAGTAGCGGGGAAGAGACCCAGTACTTC. This translates into CASRSSGEETQYF.

In the case of this clonotype: The final CDR3 position lacks the conserved phenylalanine or tryptophan, pointing to a likely read error. The chain employs TRBV28 and TRBJ2-1; a weak D match, TRBD2 (5 bases). Germline loops: CDR1 MDHEN, CDR2 SYDVKM. The CDR3 runs 14 residues. The V gene lost 5 bases and the J gene lost 6 bases, with 14 bases spanning the gap. The CDR3 spells CASSADYPPNEQFS. The DNA for the CDR3 is TGTGCCAGCAGTGCCGACTACCCCCCCAATGAGCAGTTCTCC.

The J gene is TRBJ2-5, the V gene TRBV24-1; 8 nucleotides line up with TRBD1. This CDR3 contains 15 residues. Germline CDR1 reads KGHDR; CDR2 reads SFDVKD. V was pared by 4 bases and J by 2 bases, with 5 bases of the junction left unmatched. CDR3 in DNA: TGTGCCACCAGTGACTATGACAGGGGTCAAGAGACCCAGTACTTC. As protein: CATSDYDRGQETQYF.

V gene TRBV2 combines with J gene TRBJ1-6; D remains unclear. From germline, CDR1 is SNHLY and CDR2 FYNNEI. V dropped 7 bases and J dropped 6 bases, with 16 bases sitting between them. The CDR3 length is 15 residues. DNA of the CDR3: TGTGCCAGCATGCGCGAAGGAGTATCTAATTCACCCCTCCACTTT. Protein product: CASMREGVSNSPLHF.

This clonotype was seen ten or more times. This chain links TRBV4-3 with TRBJ1-1; TRBD1 is a possible D gene (5 bases). This CDR3 spans 17 amino acids. The V gene's germline CDR1 is LGHNA and CDR2 YSLEER. V lost 0 bases and J 5 bases, leaving 19 bases between the germline ends. CDR3 amino acids: CASSQDWGGTLRTEAFF. DNA of the CDR3: TGCGCCAGCAGCCAAGATTGGGGAGGGACCCTGAGGACTGAAGCTTTCTTT.

This clonotype showed up just a few times. The V gene is TRBV6-6, the J gene TRBJ2-1; 13 nucleotides align to TRBD2. This CDR3 is 16 amino acids long. The germline V gene encodes CDR1 MNHNY and CDR2 SVGAGI (reference sequence). Trimming cost V 8 bases and J 6 bases; bases outside gene matches: 10. The CDR3 DNA reads TGTGCCAGCGCTAGGACTAGCGGGAGAGCGGGCAATGAGCAGTTCTTC. Translated, it gives CASARTSGRAGNEQFF.

The chain combines TRBV28 with TRBJ2-1; 14 nucleotides line up with TRBD2. The length of the CDR3 is 20 residues. J lost 1 base, V lost 5 bases, and 13 bases had no gene match. Germline lookup yields CDR1 MDHEN and CDR2 SYDVKM. The CDR3 here is CASSGTSGSPPKVSYNEQFF. The CDR3 nucleotides read TGTGCCAGCAGTGGGACTAGCGGGAGTCCTCCCAAGGTATCCTACAATGAGCAGTTCTTC.

This clonotype was recorded at least ten times. The chain links TRBV6-2 or TRBV6-3 to TRBJ1-1, with D unclear. Germline lookup yields CDR1 MNHEY and CDR2 SVGEGT. Trimming took 0 bases from V and 8 from J, leaving 13 bases between them. The CDR3 contains 14 residues. This CDR3 reads CASSYSILRSEAFF. CDR3 bases: TGTGCCAGCAGTTACTCGATCTTAAGGTCGGAAGCTTTCTTT.

This clonotype came up many times. The V gene is TRBV18, the J gene TRBJ2-1; 10 bases are a match to TRBD1. Per the germline V gene, CDR1 is KGHSH and CDR2 is LQKENI. V trimming: 3 bases; J trimming: 5 bases; junction bases outside the gene matches: 7. The CDR3 totals 16 residues. In DNA, the CDR3 is TGTGCCAGCTCACCTAAGGGACAGGGGTGGAACAATGAGCAGTTCTTC. Translation gives CASSPKGQGWNNEQFF.